This TCR beta chain was recovered during a study of early T cells in non-severe SARS-CoV-2 infection. Study results and caveats: Clonotype matching in VDJdb favored anti-spike CD8 responses and did not capture private and CD4 specificities.

Attached unique molecular identifiers marked individual cDNA molecules. TCRdb reprocessed the 5' RACE reads via MiXCR and lists one record per CDR3 protein. This sample carries some 49,000 distinct CDR3 sequences, about 4% of them seen once, and the ten largest clones take under 6.5%. This clonotype occurred many times. Its antigen is unknown. J gave up 4 bases and V 3 bases, and 4 bases lay outside the gene matches. This CDR3 spans 15 amino acids. Per the germline V gene, CDR1 is MNHEY and CDR2 is SMNVEV (reference sequence). This chain connects TRBV27 to TRBJ2-1; 9 bases align to TRBD2. The material sequenced was whole blood. This TCR was recovered from an adult who was a healthcare worker with PCR-confirmed SARS-CoV-2 infection or an uninfected control (not recorded which). This chain's CDR3 is CASSLASGEYNEQFF. CDR3 coding DNA: TGTGCCAGCAGTTTGGCTAGCGGGGAGTACAATGAGCAGTTCTTC.